The 3 T cell receptor beta chains given below trace back to one sample, sequenced in a study of shared clonotypes between healthy human individuals. Some clones are missing from TCRdb's copy, which holds only in-frame ones; the method was immunoSEQ multiplex PCR. The table shows 950,000 to 1,300,000 clones, with approximately 68% occurring only once. The specimen sequenced was memory CD4+ T cells sorted from blood. Subset described: CD45RA-negative fraction. All receptors come from a man between 18 and 29 years old in good health.

J is TRBJ2-5 and V is TRBV7-2; TRBD2 aligns across 8 bases. The trim removed 8 bases at V and 4 bases at J, leaving 9 bases unmatched. This CDR3 comprises 14 residues. Germline assignment: CDR1 SGHTA and CDR2 FQGNSA. The DNA of the CDR3 is TGTGCCAGCGCCACTCGGGGGGGCCGAGAGACCCAGTACTTC. Protein product: CASATRGGRETQYF.

The chain combines TRBV19 with TRBJ1-2; TRBD1 aligns across 7 bases. V was pared by 2 bases and J by 7 bases, with 4 bases of the junction left unmatched. The germline V gene has CDR1 LNHDA and CDR2 SQIVND (reference sequence). CDR3 size: 13 residues. The CDR3 DNA reads TGTGCCAGTAGTATACAGGGGGTAGGTGGCTACACCTTC. Protein sequence: CASSIQGVGGYTF.

Only one count was recorded for this clone. CDR3 nucleotides: TGTGCCAGCAGCTACCTTCGGGACAGGGGTTCCTACGAGCAGTACTTC. It encodes CASSYLRDRGSYEQYF. The V call is TRBV7-4, the J call TRBJ2-7; 10 bases match TRBD1. The J segment lost 1 base and the V segment lost 4 bases, leaving 7 bases of the junction unmatched. The CDR3 length is 16 residues. Germline V gives CDR1 SGHVT, CDR2 SQSDAQ.